This TCR beta chain was sequenced during a study of blood T cell repertoires in COVID-19. Overall study: Acute-phase and convalescent COVID-19 samples originated in the United States, Italy and Spain. From T cells, B-cell-depleted T cells, or PBMCs came the material, which was cDNA or gDNA.

Authors' data handling: Researchers report that nucleated cell counts were estimated from reference gene primer amplification. The repertoire was sequenced with immunoSEQ multiplex PCR; TCRdb's copy has only in-frame clones and lacks some. V, J and clone size are those of that table, while D and trimming were read from the DNA. The sample lists about 52,000 clones; more than 75% were seen once. The CDR3 totals 14 residues. V was trimmed by 8 bases and J by 0 bases, leaving 10 bases between them. Germline CDR1 LNHDA, CDR2 SQIVND (reference sequence). This clone was detected once. Material: peripheral blood. This TCR came from a man between 65 and 80 years old with acute or convalescent COVID-19. The chain uses TRBV19 and TRBJ1-4; D gene unclear. Here the CDR3 DNA reads TGTGCCAGTGGAGAGGCAGCAACTAATGAAAAACTGTTTTTT. This encodes CASGEAATNEKLFF.